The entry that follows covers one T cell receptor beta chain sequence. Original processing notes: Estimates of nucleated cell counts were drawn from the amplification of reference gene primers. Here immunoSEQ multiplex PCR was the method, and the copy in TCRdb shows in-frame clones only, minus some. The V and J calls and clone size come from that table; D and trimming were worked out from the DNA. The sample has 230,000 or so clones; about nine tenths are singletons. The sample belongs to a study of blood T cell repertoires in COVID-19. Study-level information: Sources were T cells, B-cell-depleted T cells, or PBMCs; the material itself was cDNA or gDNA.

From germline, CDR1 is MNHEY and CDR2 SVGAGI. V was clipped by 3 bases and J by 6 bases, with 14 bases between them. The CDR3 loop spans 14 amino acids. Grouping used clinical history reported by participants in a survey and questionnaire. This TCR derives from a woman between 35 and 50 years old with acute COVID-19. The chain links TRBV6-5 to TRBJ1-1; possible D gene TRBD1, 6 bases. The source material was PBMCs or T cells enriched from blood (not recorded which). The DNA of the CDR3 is TGTGCCAGCAGTTATGGTCAGGGGATTGCTGAAGCTTTCTTT. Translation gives CASSYGQGIAEAFF.